This note documents a single T cell receptor beta chain sequence. Its antigen remains unidentified. V lost 3 bases to trimming and J lost 4 bases, with 15 bases between them. Germline CDR1 is SGHTA and CDR2 is FQGNSA. The CDR3 contains 16 residues. The sample is drawn from a study of cytomegalovirus exposure and HLA in healthy donors. The study, taken as a whole, reports: It was in a later analysis that TCR association rates were seen to vary by HLA locus, highest for DRB1 and lowest for HLA-C.

60 Vbeta and 13 Jbeta primers were used in PCR. Some clones are missing from TCRdb's copy, which holds only in-frame ones; the method was immunoSEQ multiplex PCR. The sample shows about 140,000 clones, 75% to 85% of them seen only once. The chain employs TRBV7-2 and TRBJ1-4, with D uncertain. The clonotype was recovered from a female donor in good health and CMV-seronegative. Specimen: PBMCs. The CDR3: CASSLQSLRDNEKLFF. As DNA, the CDR3 is TGTGCCAGCAGCTTGCAATCGCTCCGAGATAATGAAAAACTGTTTTTT.